The TCR beta chain described here comes from a study of blood T cell repertoires in COVID-19. Only in-frame clones appear in the TCRdb table, and some are missing; sequencing was by immunoSEQ multiplex PCR. This sample yields roughly 200,000 clones, of which around nine tenths are seen a single time; approximately 12% belongs to the top ten. The TCR sequence derives from a woman between 18 and 30 years old who had recovered from COVID-19. Sequencing was done on a sample of peripheral blood.

The CDR3, as DNA: TGTGCCATCAGGTCGATTGGCCCTGAAGCTTTCTTT. Translating it yields CAIRSIGPEAFF. The genes are TRBV10-3 and TRBJ1-1, with unresolved D. Trimming left V 6 bases short and J 6 bases short, with 11 bases between. This CDR3 comprises 12 residues. CDR1 ENHRY and CDR2 SYGVKD come from the germline V gene.